The next 21 T cell receptor beta chains were all read from a single sample in a study of T cell repertoires in ileal Crohn's disease. The protocol was immunoSEQ multiplex PCR, while the TCRdb copy is restricted to in-frame clones and leaves out a portion. The data show 14,000 or so clones, with approximately 80% seen just once and approximately 15% held by the top ten. The time point here: inflamed ileum from the surgical specimen. The sample was ileal tissue. These receptors were obtained from an adult with Crohn's disease.

The genes are TRBV6-5 and TRBJ2-3, with D tentatively TRBD2 (6 bases). The CDR3 sequence is 14 residues long. Trimming cost V 10 bases and J 1 base, with 15 bases left between them. CDR1 and CDR2 from the germline V gene are MNHEY and SVGAGI. Written as DNA, the CDR3 is TGTGCCACCGGTGGAGGGTTTGGCACAGATACGCAGTATTTT. Its protein product is CATGGGFGTDTQYF.

The chain has TRBV10-1 and TRBJ2-3, with D hard to call. The length of the CDR3 is 13 residues. Germline lookup yields CDR1 WNHNN and CDR2 SYGVQD (reference sequence). The V and J ends lost 11 bases and 7 bases respectively, with 19 bases between them. The DNA of the CDR3 is TGCGCCCGCGAGAGCAGTCGGATTCATACGCAGTATTTT. Its translation: CARESSRIHTQYF.

This chain joins TRBV15 and TRBJ1-1; the D is unclear. Trimming shortened V by 1 base and J by 3 bases, and 15 bases separated the two germline ends. The CDR3 is 16 amino acids. CDR1 LNHNV and CDR2 YYDKDF come from the germline V gene (reference sequence). In DNA form, the CDR3 reads TGTGCCACCAGCAGAGTAGTTGACTTGAGAGACACTGAAGCTTTCTTT. Translation: CATSRVVDLRDTEAFF.

The V call is TRBV6-6, the J call TRBJ1-1; TRBD1 might be the D (5 bases). This CDR3 is 12 amino acids long. CDR1 MNHNY and CDR2 SVGAGI come from the germline V gene (reference sequence). V dropped 4 bases and J dropped 11 bases, with 14 bases sitting between them. CDR3 sequence: CASSSEGWAAFF. The CDR3 DNA sequence: TGTGCCAGCAGTTCCGAGGGGTGGGCCGCTTTCTTT.

V is TRBV7-2 and J is TRBJ1-5; possibly TRBD1 for D (5 bases). The CDR3 has 15 residues. Germline values: CDR1 SGHTA, CDR2 FQGNSA. V was trimmed by 5 bases and J by 0 bases, leaving 11 bases between them. This CDR3 reads CASSGGEVSNQPQHF. As DNA, the CDR3 is TGTGCCAGCAGCGGGGGGGAAGTTAGCAATCAGCCCCAGCATTTT.

The chain has TRBV5-1 and TRBJ2-3, with D possibly matching TRBD2 (5 bases). The germline V gene has CDR1 SGHRS and CDR2 YFSETQ. The ends were cut back, 1 base at V and 6 bases at J, with 15 bases in the middle. CDR3 size: 15 residues. CDR3 coding DNA: TGCGCCAGCAGCTTGATGAGCGCGGGCGGGGATACGCAGTATTTT. Amino acid sequence: CASSLMSAGGDTQYF. Variable domain in full (rest from reference TRBV5-1 and TRBJ2-3): KAGVTQTPRYLIKTRGQQVTLSCSPISGHRSVSWYQQTPGQGLQFLFEYFSETQRNKGNFPGRFSGRQFSNSRSEMNVSTLELGDSALYLCASSLMSAGGDTQYFGPGTRLTVL.

This clone showed up just a few times. The J gene is TRBJ1-5, the V gene TRBV10-3; perhaps TRBD1 as D (6 bases). Germline V gene lookup returns CDR1 ENHRY and CDR2 SYGVKD. Trimming pared 0 bases from V and 7 bases from J, leaving 13 bases between. The CDR3 extends over 15 amino acids. The CDR3 spells CAISESRGGDQPQHF. In nucleotides, the CDR3 is TGTGCCATCAGTGAGTCGAGGGGGGGCGACCAGCCCCAGCATTTT.

Concerning this clone itself: A much larger clone differs from this one at a single base, so this may be a read error. Other DNA sequences in this sample translate to the same CDR3. J is TRBJ2-7 and V is TRBV6-5, with D maybe TRBD1 (5 bases). Trimming pared 5 bases from V and 2 bases from J, leaving 10 bases between. In germline, CDR1 is MNHEY, CDR2 SVGAGI. The CDR3 covers 13 residues. CDR3 coding DNA: TGTGCCAGCAGTGACGACAGCCCCTACGAGCAGTACTTC. It encodes CASSDDSPYEQYF.

The chain links TRBV6-5 to TRBJ2-7; the D gene is possibly TRBD1 (5 bases). CDR3 length: 13 amino acids. Germline values: CDR1 MNHEY, CDR2 SVGAGI. V gave up 6 bases and J gave up 6 bases, with 15 bases separating them. CDR3 sequence (DNA): TGTGCCAGCAGCCCTATTCAGGGTCTCGAGCAGTACTTC. It yields the protein CASSPIQGLEQYF.

Note on this clone: The conserved phenylalanine or tryptophan normally closing the CDR3 is absent here, so this likely arose from a read error. It is unclear where the CDR3 begins or ends on the DNA, so no DNA is shown, and the CDR3 is as TCRdb lists it. V usage is TRBV23-1 and J usage is TRBJ1-1. TRBV23-1 is an open reading frame whose function is uncertain. With termini counted, the CDR3 has 9 amino acids. This chain's CDR3 is CASSPRGAR.

This clone is medium-sized (0.01 to 0.1%) by share. This specimen includes other DNA sequences encoding the same CDR3. This sequence joins TRBV6-5 and TRBJ2-7; D possibly corresponds to TRBD2 (6 bases). The CDR3 contains 14 residues. The germline V and J ends were trimmed by 5 bases and 0 bases, with 11 bases remaining between them. Germline V gene sequence: CDR1 MNHEY, CDR2 SVGAGI. The CDR3 region has the DNA TGTGCCAGCAGTGGACGGGGGAGCTCCTACGAGCAGTACTTC. It specifies CASSGRGSSYEQYF.

The DNA of the CDR3 is TGTGCCAGCAGTTATGTAAATGAGGTCGGTGAAGCTTTCTTT. Protein product: CASSYVNEVGEAFF. J is TRBJ1-1 and V is TRBV6-6, with D unclear. The CDR3 has 14 residues. Looked up from germline, CDR1 is MNHNY and CDR2 is SVGAGI (reference sequence). The V end was cut by 3 bases, the J end by 7 bases, with 15 bases between.

The chain uses TRBV7-9 and TRBJ1-2, with a possible D match to TRBD1 (6 bases). The CDR3 runs 15 residues. V gave up 4 bases and J gave up 4 bases, with 16 bases separating them. CDR1 is SEHNR and CDR2 is FQNEAQ in the germline V gene (reference sequence). CDR3 coding DNA: TGTGCCAGCAGCTCCGGGACATCCTACACCTATGGCTACACCTTC. Encoded protein: CASSSGTSYTYGYTF.

The CDR3 DNA reads TGTGCCAGCAGCCATATTGCAGTTCTCGAAAAACTGTTTTTT. Amino acid sequence: CASSHIAVLEKLFF. The J gene is TRBJ1-4, the V gene TRBV5-6, with D unclear. Deletions cut 4 bases from V and 8 bases from J, with 15 bases between. CDR3 length: 14 amino acids. Germline V gene sequence: CDR1 SGHDT, CDR2 YYEEEE.

This rearrangement joins TRBV6-1 to TRBJ2-1; 9 nucleotides align to TRBD1. The ends lost 7 bases at V and 2 bases at J; junction bases unmatched: 6. The germline CDR1 and CDR2 sequences are MNHNS and SASEGT. CDR3 size: 15 residues. The CDR3 region has the DNA TGTGCCAGCAACGACAGGGGGGGTCCCTACAATGAGCAGTTCTTC. Its protein product is CASNDRGGPYNEQFF.

V usage is TRBV19 and J usage is TRBJ1-2; no reliable D call. The ends were cut back, 9 bases at V and 5 bases at J, with 16 bases in the middle. Germline lookup yields CDR1 LNHDA and CDR2 SQIVND (reference sequence). This CDR3 spans 13 amino acids. CDR3: CARITTGGYGYTF. As DNA, the CDR3 is TGTGCCAGGATTACGACGGGAGGGTATGGCTACACCTTC.

This clone has only one observation. The rearrangement joins TRBV7-9 to TRBJ2-5; 9 bases are shared with TRBD1. Per the germline V gene, CDR1 is SEHNR and CDR2 is FQNEAQ (reference sequence). This CDR3 has 15 residues. The V gene end was trimmed by 1 base and the J gene end by 4 bases; junction bases not matched to a gene: 4. The CDR3 DNA reads as TGTGCCAGCAGCTTAGGACAGGGGGTCTCAGAGACCCAGTACTTC. Encoded protein: CASSLGQGVSETQYF.

The chain links TRBV2 to TRBJ2-5; TRBD1 agrees at 9 bases. The CDR3 contains 14 residues. The germline gives CDR1 SNHLY, CDR2 FYNNEI. The trim removed 7 bases at V and 5 bases at J, leaving 8 bases unmatched. CDR3 region: CASTSDRGVETQYF. CDR3 DNA: TGTGCCAGCACCTCGGACAGGGGAGTCGAGACCCAGTACTTC.

The gene calls are TRBV5-6 and TRBJ1-1; D might be TRBD1 (6 bases). Germline values: CDR1 SGHDT, CDR2 YYEEEE. The V and J ends lost 4 bases and 7 bases respectively, with 14 bases between them. CDR3 length equals 13 residues. The CDR3 DNA sequence: TGTGCCAGCAGCCTAATAATAGGGGGTGAAGCTTTCTTT. Protein sequence: CASSLIIGGEAFF.

The CDR3 DNA sequence: TGTGCCAGCAGCTTAAATGGCAGGGGTTCCTACGAGCAGTACTTC. This gives the protein CASSLNGRGSYEQYF. The rearrangement joins TRBV7-3 to TRBJ2-7; possible D gene TRBD1, 6 bases. V dropped 1 base and J dropped 1 base, with 11 bases sitting between them. Per the germline V gene, CDR1 is SGHTA and CDR2 is FQGTGA. This CDR3 has 15 amino acids.

The chain's CDR3 is CASSLDGGAGYTF. The CDR3 DNA follows: TGCGCCAGCAGCTTGGACGGGGGCGCCGGCTACACCTTC. V is TRBV5-1 and J is TRBJ1-2, with TRBD1 as a possible D gene (6 bases). Germline lookup yields CDR1 SGHRS and CDR2 YFSETQ. The V end was cut by 0 bases, the J end by 8 bases, with 11 bases between. This CDR3 contains 13 residues.